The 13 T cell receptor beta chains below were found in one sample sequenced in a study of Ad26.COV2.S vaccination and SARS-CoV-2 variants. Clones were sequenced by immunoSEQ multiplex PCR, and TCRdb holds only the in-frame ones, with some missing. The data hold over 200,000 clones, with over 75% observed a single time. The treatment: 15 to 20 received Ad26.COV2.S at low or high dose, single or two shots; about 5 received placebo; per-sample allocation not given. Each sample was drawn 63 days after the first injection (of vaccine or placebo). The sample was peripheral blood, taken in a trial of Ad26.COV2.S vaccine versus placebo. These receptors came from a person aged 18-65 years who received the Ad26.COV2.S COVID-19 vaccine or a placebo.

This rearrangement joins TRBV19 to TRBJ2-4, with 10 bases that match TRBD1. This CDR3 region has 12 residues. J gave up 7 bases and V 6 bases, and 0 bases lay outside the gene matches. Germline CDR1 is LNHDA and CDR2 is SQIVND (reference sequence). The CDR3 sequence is CASRGQGNIQYF. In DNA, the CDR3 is TGTGCCAGTAGGGGACAGGGGAACATTCAGTACTTC.

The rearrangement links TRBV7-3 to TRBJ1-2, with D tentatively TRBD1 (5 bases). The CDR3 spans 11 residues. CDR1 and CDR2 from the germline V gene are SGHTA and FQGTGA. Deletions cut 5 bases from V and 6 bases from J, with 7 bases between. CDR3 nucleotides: TGTGCCAGCAGCCAAGGGGATGGCTACACCTTC. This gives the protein CASSQGDGYTF.

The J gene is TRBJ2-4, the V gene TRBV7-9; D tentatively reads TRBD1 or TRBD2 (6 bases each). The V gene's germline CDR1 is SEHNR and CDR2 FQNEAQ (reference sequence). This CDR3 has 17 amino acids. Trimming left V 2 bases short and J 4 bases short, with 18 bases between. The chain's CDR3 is CASSLPREGGMKNIQYF. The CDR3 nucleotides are TGTGCCAGCAGCTTACCCAGAGAGGGGGGCATGAAAAACATTCAGTACTTC. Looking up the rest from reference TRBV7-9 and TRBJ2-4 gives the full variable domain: DTGVSQNPRHKITKRGQNVTFRCDPISEHNRLYWYRQTLGQGPEFLTYFQNEAQLEKSRLLSDRFSAERPKGSFSTLEIQRTEQGDSAMYLCASSLPREGGMKNIQYFGAGTRLSVL.

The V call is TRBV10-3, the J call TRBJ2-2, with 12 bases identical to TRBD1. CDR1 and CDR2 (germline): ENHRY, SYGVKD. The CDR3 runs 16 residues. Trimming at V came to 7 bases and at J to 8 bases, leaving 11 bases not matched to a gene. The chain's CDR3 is CAINPSGTGGAGELFF. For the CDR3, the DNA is TGTGCCATCAACCCCTCCGGGACAGGGGGCGCGGGGGAGCTGTTTTTT.

The CDR3 DNA reads as TGTGCCATCGGGACCGCGAGCTCCTACAATGAGCAGTTCTTC. The encoded protein is CAIGTASSYNEQFF. The chain carries TRBV10-3 and TRBJ2-1; D possibly matches TRBD1 or TRBD2 (5 bases each). V was pared by 8 bases and J by 0 bases, with 11 bases between. This CDR3 region has 14 residues. CDR1 is ENHRY, CDR2 SYGVKD, per germline.

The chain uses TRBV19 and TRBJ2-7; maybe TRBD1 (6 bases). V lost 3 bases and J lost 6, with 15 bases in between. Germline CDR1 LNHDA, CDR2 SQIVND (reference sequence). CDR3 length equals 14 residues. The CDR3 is CASSMASQGPEQYF. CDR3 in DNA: TGTGCCAGTAGTATGGCCTCACAGGGTCCCGAGCAGTACTTC.

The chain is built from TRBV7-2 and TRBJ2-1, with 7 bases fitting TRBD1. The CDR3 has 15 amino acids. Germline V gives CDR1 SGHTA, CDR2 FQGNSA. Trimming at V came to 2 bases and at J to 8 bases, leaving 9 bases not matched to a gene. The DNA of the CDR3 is TGTGCCAGCAGCTTATACACAGGGGCGGGTCATGAGCAGTTCTTC. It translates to CASSLYTGAGHEQFF.

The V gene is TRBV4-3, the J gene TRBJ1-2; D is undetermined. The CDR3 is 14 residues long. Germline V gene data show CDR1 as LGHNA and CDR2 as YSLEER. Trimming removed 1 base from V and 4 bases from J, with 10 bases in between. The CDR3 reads CASSQGESFYGYTF. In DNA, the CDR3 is TGCGCCAGCAGCCAAGGGGAGAGCTTCTATGGCTACACCTTC.

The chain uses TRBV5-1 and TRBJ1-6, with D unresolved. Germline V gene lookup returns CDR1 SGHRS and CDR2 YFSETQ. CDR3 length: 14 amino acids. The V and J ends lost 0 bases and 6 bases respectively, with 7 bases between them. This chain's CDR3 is CASSLDSLNSPLHF. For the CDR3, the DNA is TGCGCCAGCAGCTTGGACTCTCTTAATTCACCCCTCCACTTT.

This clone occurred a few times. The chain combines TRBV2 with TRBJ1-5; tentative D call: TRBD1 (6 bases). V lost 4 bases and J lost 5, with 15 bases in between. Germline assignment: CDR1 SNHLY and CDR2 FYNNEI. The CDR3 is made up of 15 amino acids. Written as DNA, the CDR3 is TGTGCCAGCAGTGGAAGAGGACAGCCCGATCAGCCCCAGCATTTT. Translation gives CASSGRGQPDQPQHF.

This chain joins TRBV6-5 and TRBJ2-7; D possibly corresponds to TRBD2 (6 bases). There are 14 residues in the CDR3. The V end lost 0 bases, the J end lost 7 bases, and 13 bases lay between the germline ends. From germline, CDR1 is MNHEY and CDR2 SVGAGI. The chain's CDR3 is CASSYSSVEGEQYF. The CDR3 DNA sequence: TGTGCCAGCAGTTACTCATCGGTGGAGGGGGAGCAGTACTTC.

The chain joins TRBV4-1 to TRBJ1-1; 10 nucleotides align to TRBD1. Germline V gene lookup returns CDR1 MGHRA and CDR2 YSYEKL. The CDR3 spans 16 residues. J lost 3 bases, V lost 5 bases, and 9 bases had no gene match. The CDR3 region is CASSTTGTGVDTEAFF. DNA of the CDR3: TGCGCCAGCAGCACGACCGGGACAGGGGTAGACACTGAAGCTTTCTTT.

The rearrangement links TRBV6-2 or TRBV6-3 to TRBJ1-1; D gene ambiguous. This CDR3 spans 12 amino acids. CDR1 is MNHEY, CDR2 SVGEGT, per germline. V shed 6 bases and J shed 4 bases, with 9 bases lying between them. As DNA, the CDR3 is TGTGCCAGCAGCCTGAGGAGCACTGAAGCTTTCTTT. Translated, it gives CASSLRSTEAFF.